This T cell receptor (beta chain) was documented in a study of CD8 T cells in Susac syndrome. CD8+ and CD4+ T cells from blood underwent TCR beta sequencing, which was carried out in a high-throughput format. The CD8+ and CD4+ T cells were negatively isolated, with the TEMRA cells enriched by FACS. Random hexamers served to reverse transcribe roughly 0.5 to 1 ug RNA. The CDR3 of TCR beta was amplified by immunoSEQ multiplex PCR across 54 Vbeta and 13 Jbeta. MiXCR was run by TCRdb on the immunoSEQ multiplex PCR reads, yielding one entry per CDR3 protein. The sample lists fewer than 150,000 distinct CDR3 sequences, approximately 90% occurring once. This CDR3 contains 15 residues. Losses at the gene ends were 5 bases for V and 4 bases for J; bases not matched to a gene: 11. Germline lookup yields CDR1 LNHDA and CDR2 SQIVND (reference sequence).

This TCR was recovered from a human donor with multiple sclerosis. The rearrangement links TRBV19 to TRBJ2-7, with 7 bases lining up with TRBD1. Sequencing used CD8+ T cells from PBMCs. This chain's CDR3 is CASSVTGVAIYEQYF. The CDR3 bases are TGTGCCAGTAGTGTAACAGGGGTTGCGATATACGAGCAGTACTTC.